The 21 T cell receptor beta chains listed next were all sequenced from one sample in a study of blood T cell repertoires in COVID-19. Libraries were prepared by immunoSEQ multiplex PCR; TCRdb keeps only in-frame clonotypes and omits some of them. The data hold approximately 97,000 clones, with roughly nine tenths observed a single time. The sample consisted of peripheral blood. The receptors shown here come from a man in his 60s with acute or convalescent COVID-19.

The chain's CDR3 is CASSDSNNYGYTF. CDR3 bases: TGTGCCAGTAGTGACAGCAACAACTATGGCTACACCTTC. This rearrangement joins TRBV19 to TRBJ1-2; D may be TRBD1 (5 bases). From germline, CDR1 is LNHDA and CDR2 SQIVND (reference sequence). V lost 5 bases and J 2 bases, leaving 9 bases between the germline ends. The CDR3 sequence is 13 residues long.

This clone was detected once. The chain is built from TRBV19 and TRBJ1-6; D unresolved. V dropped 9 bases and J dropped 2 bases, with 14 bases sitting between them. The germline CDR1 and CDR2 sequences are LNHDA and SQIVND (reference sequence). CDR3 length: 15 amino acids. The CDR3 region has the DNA TGTGCCAGCCGCAAGGGAGGGACCTATAATTCACCCCTCCACTTT. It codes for CASRKGGTYNSPLHF.

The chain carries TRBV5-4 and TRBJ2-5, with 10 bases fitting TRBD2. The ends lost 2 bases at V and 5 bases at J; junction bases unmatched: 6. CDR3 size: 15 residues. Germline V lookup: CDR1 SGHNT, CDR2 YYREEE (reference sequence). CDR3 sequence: CASSFDAAGGETQYF. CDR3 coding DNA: TGTGCCAGCAGCTTTGACGCAGCGGGGGGGGAGACCCAGTACTTC.

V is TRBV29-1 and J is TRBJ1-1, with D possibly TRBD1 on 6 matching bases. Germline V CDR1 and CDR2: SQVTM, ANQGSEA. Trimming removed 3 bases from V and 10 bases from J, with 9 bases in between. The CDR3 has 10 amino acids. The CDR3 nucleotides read TGCAGCGTTGAGAGGGGGAGAGCTTTCTTT. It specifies CSVERGRAFF.

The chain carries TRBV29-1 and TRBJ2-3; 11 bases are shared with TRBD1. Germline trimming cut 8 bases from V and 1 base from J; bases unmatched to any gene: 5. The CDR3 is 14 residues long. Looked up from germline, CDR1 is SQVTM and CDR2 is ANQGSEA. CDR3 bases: TGCAGCTTGGACAGGGGGCTTGGCACAGATACGCAGTATTTT. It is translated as CSLDRGLGTDTQYF.

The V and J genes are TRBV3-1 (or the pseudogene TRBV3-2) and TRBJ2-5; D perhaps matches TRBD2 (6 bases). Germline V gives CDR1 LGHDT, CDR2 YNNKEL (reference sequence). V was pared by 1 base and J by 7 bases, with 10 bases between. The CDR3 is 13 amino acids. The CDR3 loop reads CASSQGGVGTQYF. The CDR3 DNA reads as TGTGCCAGCAGCCAAGGCGGGGTAGGGACCCAGTACTTC.

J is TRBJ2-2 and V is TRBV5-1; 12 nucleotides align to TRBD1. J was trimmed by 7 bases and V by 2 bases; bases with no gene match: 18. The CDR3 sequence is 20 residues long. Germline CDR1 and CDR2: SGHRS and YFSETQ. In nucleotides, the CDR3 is TGCGCCAGCAGCTTATCCGGGACAGGGGGCTTTCTTTCGTCAGTCGGGGAGCTGTTTTTT. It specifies CASSLSGTGGFLSSVGELFF.

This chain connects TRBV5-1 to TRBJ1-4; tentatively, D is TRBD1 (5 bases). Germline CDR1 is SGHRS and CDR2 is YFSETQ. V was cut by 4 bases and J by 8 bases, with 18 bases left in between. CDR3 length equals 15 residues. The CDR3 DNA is TGCGCCAGCAGCCCACAGGACCCGGGAGGGGAAAAACTGTTTTTT. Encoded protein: CASSPQDPGGEKLFF. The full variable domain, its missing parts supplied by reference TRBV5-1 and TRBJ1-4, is KAGVTQTPRYLIKTRGQQVTLSCSPISGHRSVSWYQQTPGQGLQFLFEYFSETQRNKGNFPGRFSGRQFSNSRSEMNVSTLELGDSALYLCASSPQDPGGEKLFFGSGTQLSVL.

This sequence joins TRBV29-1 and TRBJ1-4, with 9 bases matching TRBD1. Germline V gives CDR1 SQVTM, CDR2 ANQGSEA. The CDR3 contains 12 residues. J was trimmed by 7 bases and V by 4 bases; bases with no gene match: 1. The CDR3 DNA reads TGCAGCGTTGTGGACAGGGGTGAAAAACTGTTTTTT. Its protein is CSVVDRGEKLFF.

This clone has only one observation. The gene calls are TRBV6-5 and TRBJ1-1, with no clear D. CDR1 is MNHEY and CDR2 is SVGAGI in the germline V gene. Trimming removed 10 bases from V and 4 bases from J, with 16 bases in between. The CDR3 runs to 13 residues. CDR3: CAITSPGLTEAFF. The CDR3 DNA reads TGTGCCATCACTTCCCCCGGACTCACTGAAGCTTTCTTT.

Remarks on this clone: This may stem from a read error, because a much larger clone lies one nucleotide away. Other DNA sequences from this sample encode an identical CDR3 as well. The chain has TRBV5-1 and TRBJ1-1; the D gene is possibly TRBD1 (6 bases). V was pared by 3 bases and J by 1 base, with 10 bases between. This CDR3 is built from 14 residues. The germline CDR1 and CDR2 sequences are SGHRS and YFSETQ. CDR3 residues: CASSSGQPNTEAFF. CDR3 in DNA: TGCGCCAGCAGCTCTGGACAGCCGAACACTGAAGCTTTCTTT. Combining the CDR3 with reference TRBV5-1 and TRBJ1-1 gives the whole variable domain KAGVTQTPRYLIKTRGQQVTLSCSPISGHRSVSWYQQTPGQGLQFLFEYFSETQRNKGNFPGRFSGRQFSNSRSEMNVSTLELGDSALYLCASSSGQPNTEAFFGQGTRLTVV.

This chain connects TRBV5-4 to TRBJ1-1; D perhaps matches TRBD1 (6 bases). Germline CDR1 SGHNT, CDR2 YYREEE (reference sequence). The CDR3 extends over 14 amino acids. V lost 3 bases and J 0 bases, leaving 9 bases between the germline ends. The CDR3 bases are TGTGCCAGCAGCTCCAGGGACATGAACACTGAAGCTTTCTTT. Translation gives CASSSRDMNTEAFF.

The CDR3 loop reads CASSLDSGYQPQHF. Here the CDR3 DNA reads TGCGCCAGCAGCTTGGATTCAGGGTATCAGCCCCAGCATTTT. V and J are TRBV5-1 and TRBJ1-5; D might be TRBD1 (5 bases). The length of the CDR3 is 14 residues. Germline values: CDR1 SGHRS, CDR2 YFSETQ. V lost 0 bases and J lost 5, with 9 bases in between.

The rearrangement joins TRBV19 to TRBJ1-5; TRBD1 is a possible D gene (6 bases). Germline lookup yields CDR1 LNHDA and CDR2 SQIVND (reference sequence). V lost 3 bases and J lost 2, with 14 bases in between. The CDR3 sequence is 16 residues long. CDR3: CASSMRQGLGNQPQHF. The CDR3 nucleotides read TGTGCCAGTAGTATGAGGCAGGGGTTAGGCAATCAGCCCCAGCATTTT.

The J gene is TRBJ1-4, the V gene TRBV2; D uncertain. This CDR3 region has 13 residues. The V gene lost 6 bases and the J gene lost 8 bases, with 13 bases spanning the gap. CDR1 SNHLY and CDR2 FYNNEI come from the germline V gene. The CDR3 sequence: CASSRAGGEKLFF. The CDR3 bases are TGTGCCAGCAGCCGAGCGGGAGGGGAAAAACTGTTTTTT.

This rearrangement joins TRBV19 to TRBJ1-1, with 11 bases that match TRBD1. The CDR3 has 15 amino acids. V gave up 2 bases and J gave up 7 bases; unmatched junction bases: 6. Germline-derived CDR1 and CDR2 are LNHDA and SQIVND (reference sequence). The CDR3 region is CASSINGGTGGEAFF. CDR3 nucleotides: TGTGCCAGTAGTATAAACGGGGGGACAGGGGGTGAAGCTTTCTTT.

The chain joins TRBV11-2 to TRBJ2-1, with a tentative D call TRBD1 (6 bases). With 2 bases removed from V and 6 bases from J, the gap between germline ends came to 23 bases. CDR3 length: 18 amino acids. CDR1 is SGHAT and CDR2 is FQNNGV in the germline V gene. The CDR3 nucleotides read TGTGCCAGCAGCTTACCTCCACCAGGGGACATTCTTATCAATGAGCAGTTCTTC. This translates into CASSLPPPGDILINEQFF.

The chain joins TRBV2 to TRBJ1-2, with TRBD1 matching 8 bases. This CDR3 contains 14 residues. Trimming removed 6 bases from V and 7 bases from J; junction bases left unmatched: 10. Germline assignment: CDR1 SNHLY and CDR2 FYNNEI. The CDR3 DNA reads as TGTGCCAGCAGCCCGGGACAGGTCGTATTTGGCTACACCTTC. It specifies CASSPGQVVFGYTF. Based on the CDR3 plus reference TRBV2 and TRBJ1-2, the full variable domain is EPEVTQTPSHQVTQMGQEVILRCVPISNHLYFYWYRQILGQKVEFLVSFYNNEISEKSEIFDDQFSVERPDGSNFTLKIRSTKLEDSAMYFCASSPGQVVFGYTFGSGTRLTVV.

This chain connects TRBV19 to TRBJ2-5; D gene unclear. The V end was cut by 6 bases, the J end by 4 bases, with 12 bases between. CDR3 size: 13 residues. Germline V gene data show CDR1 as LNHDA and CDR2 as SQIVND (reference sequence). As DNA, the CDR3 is TGTGCCAGTAGCGTACGAACTGGAGAGACCCAGTACTTC. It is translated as CASSVRTGETQYF.

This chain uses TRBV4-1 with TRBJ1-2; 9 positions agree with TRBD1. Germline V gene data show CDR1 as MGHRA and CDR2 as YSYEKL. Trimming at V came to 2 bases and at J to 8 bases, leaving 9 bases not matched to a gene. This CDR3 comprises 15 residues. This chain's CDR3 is CASSQLPGQGGGYTF. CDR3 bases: TGCGCCAGCAGCCAACTACCGGGACAGGGAGGGGGCTACACCTTC.

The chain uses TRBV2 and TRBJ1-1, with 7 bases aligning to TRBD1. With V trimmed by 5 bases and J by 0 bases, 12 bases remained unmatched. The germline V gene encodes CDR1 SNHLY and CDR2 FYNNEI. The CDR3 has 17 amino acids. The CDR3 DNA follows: TGTGCCAGCAGTAAGACAGGGCAAGAGACAATGAACACTGAAGCTTTCTTT. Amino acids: CASSKTGQETMNTEAFF.